The sequence of this T cell receptor beta chain was determined in a study of OX40 agonist ivuxolimab in advanced cancers. The table lists this clone with a count of one. The method was immunoSEQ multiplex PCR; TCRdb's version includes in-frame clones alone and lacks a portion of them. The table includes more than 65,000 clones, roughly three quarters detected once. V lost 7 bases and J 4 bases, leaving 11 bases between the germline ends. Looked up from germline, CDR1 is MNHNS and CDR2 is SASEGT. The CDR3 extends over 13 amino acids. Here the sequenced sample was CD4+ or CD8+ T cells sorted from blood, taken in a trial of the OX40 agonist ivuxolimab. This chain joins TRBV6-1 and TRBJ1-5; D not certain. This receptor was taken from an adult with an advanced solid tumor such as melanoma, head and neck, liver or kidney cancer. CDR3 coding DNA: TGTGCCAGCAATGGACGGGGTAATCAGCCCCAGCATTTT. This encodes CASNGRGNQPQHF.